Sequencing of this T cell receptor (beta chain) was carried out in a study of human T cells and chemical hapten exposure. Only a few counts were recorded for this clonotype. The time point denotes: pre-sensitization, week 0. Stated treatment: therapeutic diphenylcyclopropenone sensitization with weekly scalp DPC. Phlebotomy was performed prior to application of every patch test. Total RNA came from unfractionated whole blood. Each CDR3 protein gets one entry after TCRdb re-called the RACE reads with MiXCR. The table has tens of thousands of distinct CDR3 sequences, approximately 8.8% seen once; the top ten hold 13% to 15%. This TCR was sampled from a middle-aged woman with alopecia areata. Some clones in this sample may be carry-over from other donors' samples. Sequencing was performed on whole blood, taken in connection with sensitization to the hapten diphenylcyclopropenone (DPC).

In nucleotides, the CDR3 is TGTGCCAGCAGCTCCCCAGGCGGGGGGGAACCCACAGATACGCAGTATTTT. Its translation: CASSSPGGGEPTDTQYF. The chain is built from TRBV7-3 and TRBJ2-3; 9 positions match TRBD2. The CDR3 loop spans 17 amino acids. The trim removed 4 bases at V and 2 bases at J, leaving 10 bases unmatched. Germline CDR1 and CDR2: SGHTA and FQGTGA.